This TCR beta chain came from a study of cytomegalovirus exposure and HLA in healthy donors. About the research overall: An early data release held approximately 85 million unique TCRs from HLA-typed donors.

A word on this clone: Antigen unknown.

Amplification used 60 Vbeta primers and 13 Jbeta primers. Profiled with immunoSEQ multiplex PCR; TCRdb holds only in-frame clones, not every one. The sample yields roughly 120,000 clones, roughly four fifths seen once. Study-wide results and caveats: Some V segments (TRBV6-2 and TRBV6-3 among them) were excluded as indistinguishable. Looking again later, the authors saw that most CMV-associated TCR beta chains seemed HLA-restricted.

Between the trimmed V and J ends, which lost 2 bases and 5 bases, there was a span of 9 bases. This CDR3 region has 13 residues. Germline CDR1 is MDHEN and CDR2 is SYDVKM. This clonotype was sampled from a woman aged 18-30 years in good health and CMV-seronegative. This rearrangement joins TRBV28 to TRBJ1-2, with a possible D match to TRBD1 (6 bases). The sample comprised PBMCs. The chain's CDR3 is CASSLIRGYGYTF. Here the CDR3 DNA reads TGTGCCAGCAGTTTAATCAGGGGTTATGGCTACACCTTC.